Below, one T cell receptor beta chain is given with its context. These data come from a study of blood T cell repertoires in COVID-19. Study background: In each case, the material was cDNA or gDNA derived from T cells, B-cell-depleted T cells, or PBMCs.

Produced via immunoSEQ multiplex PCR; TCRdb's table is partial and in-frame only. The data contain 110,000 to 150,000 clones, approximately 88% of them seen just once; the ten biggest clones take up less than 2%. The CDR3 loop spans 14 amino acids. The V gene's germline CDR1 is SQVTM and CDR2 ANQGSEA. V lost 0 bases to trimming and J lost 7 bases, with 15 bases between them. The sample comprised peripheral blood. The chain employs TRBV29-1 and TRBJ1-2, with D unresolved. The sequence was collected from an older man with acute or convalescent COVID-19. In nucleotides, the CDR3 is TGCAGCGTTGAAGATCTGAGCCCAGGCCTTGGCTACACCTTC. The encoded protein is CSVEDLSPGLGYTF. Full variable domain (outside the CDR3, taken from reference TRBV29-1 and TRBJ1-2): SAVISQKPSRDICQRGTSLTIQCQVDSQVTMMFWYRQQPGQSLTLIATANQGSEATYESGFVIDKFPISRPNLTFSTLTVSNMSPEDSSIYLCSVEDLSPGLGYTFGSGTRLTVV.